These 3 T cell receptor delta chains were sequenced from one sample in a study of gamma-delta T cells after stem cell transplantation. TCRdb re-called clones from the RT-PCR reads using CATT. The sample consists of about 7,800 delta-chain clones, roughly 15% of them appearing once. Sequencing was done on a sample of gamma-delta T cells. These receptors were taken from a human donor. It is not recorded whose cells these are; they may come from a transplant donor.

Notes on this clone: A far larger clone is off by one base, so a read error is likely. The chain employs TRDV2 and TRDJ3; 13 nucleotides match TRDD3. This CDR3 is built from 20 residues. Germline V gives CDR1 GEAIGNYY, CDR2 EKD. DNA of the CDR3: TGTGCCTGTGACACCGTACTGGGGGATACGCGCTCCTGCGACACCCGACAGATGTTTTTC. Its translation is CACDTVLGDTRSCDTRQMFF.

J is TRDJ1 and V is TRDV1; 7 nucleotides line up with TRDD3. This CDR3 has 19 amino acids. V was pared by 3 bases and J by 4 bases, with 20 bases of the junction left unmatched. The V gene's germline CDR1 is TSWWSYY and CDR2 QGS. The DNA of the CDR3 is TGTGCTCTTGGGGATGCTTTCCCGACCTGCCTTACTGGGGACGATAAACTCATCTTT. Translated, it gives CALGDAFPTCLTGDDKLIF.

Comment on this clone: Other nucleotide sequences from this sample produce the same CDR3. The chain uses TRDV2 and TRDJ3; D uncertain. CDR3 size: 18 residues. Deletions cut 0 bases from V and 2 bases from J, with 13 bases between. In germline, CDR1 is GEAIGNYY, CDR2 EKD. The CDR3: CACDTGRYDPWDTRQMFF. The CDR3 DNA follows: TGTGCCTGTGACACCGGGAGGTACGACCCCTGGGACACCCGACAGATGTTTTTC.